The rows below give T cell receptor beta chains drawn from one sample of a study of blood T cell repertoires in COVID-19. The repertoire was sequenced with immunoSEQ multiplex PCR; TCRdb's copy has only in-frame clones and lacks some. This table holds about 350,000 clones, about 88% found once. Sequences were obtained from PBMCs or T cells enriched from blood (not recorded which). The receptor source for this set is a woman in her 30s who had recovered from COVID-19. Both conserved end residues are part of each CDR3. Fields, in order: J gene, V gene, D gene, CDR3 length, clone size, CDR3 DNA, CDR3 protein. A D gene is named only where the DNA matches it firmly. Only some rows state a clone size, as once, few, many or a class for expanded clones.

>TRBJ1-6|TRBV3-1/TRBV3-2|.|14|.
TGTGCCAGCAGCCGAGACAGGTATGATTCACCCCTCCACTTT
CASSRDRYDSPLHF
>TRBJ1-4|TRBV29-1|TRBD1|13|.
TGCAGCGCCGTAGGGACAGGACTCTCAAAACTGTTTTTT
CSAVGTGLSKLFF
>TRBJ2-1|TRBV12-3/TRBV12-4|.|13|.
TGTGCCAGCGGGAGCCCCTCCTACAATGAGCAGTTCTTC
CASGSPSYNEQFF
>TRBJ1-4|TRBV7-9|.|16|.
TGTGCCAGCAGACGCCTGGACTTTTCAACTAATGAAAAACTGTTTTTT
CASRRLDFSTNEKLFF
>TRBJ2-7|TRBV3-1/TRBV3-2|TRBD1|16|.
TGTGCCAGCAGCCAAGGATCGGACAGGTACCCCTACGAGCAGTACTTC
CASSQGSDRYPYEQYF
>TRBJ1-1|TRBV5-5|.|14|.
TGTGCCAGCAGCTTGGAAGGGGCCAACACTGAAGCTTTCTTT
CASSLEGANTEAFF
>TRBJ2-1|TRBV18|TRBD2|14|.
TGTGCCAGCTCACGAAGCGGGGGGGCGGATGAGCAGTTCTTC
CASSRSGGADEQFF
>TRBJ1-2|TRBV27|.|13|.
TGTGCCAGCAGTTATCAAGGGAGCTATGGCTACACCTTC
CASSYQGSYGYTF
>TRBJ1-5|TRBV19|TRBD1|16|.
TGTGCCAGTAGGAACTCCCGACAGGGAGGTAATCAGCCCCAGCATTTT
CASRNSRQGGNQPQHF
>TRBJ2-2|TRBV9|TRBD1|17|.
TGTGCCAGCAGCACGGGACAGGGGGCGCGAAACACCGGGGAGCTGTTTTTT
CASSTGQGARNTGELFF
>TRBJ2-2|TRBV24-1|TRBD2|19|once
TGTGCCACCAGTGAGCCCGGGACTAGCGTAGGATATGTATCCGGGGAGCTGTTTTTT
CATSEPGTSVGYVSGELFF
>TRBJ2-4|TRBV4-1|.|13|.
TGCGCCAGCAGCCAACAGACAGCGAACATTCAGTACTTC
CASSQQTANIQYF
>TRBJ2-7|TRBV11-2|TRBD1|14|.
TGTGCCAGCAGCCCTATTAGGGGGCTGTACGAGCAGTACTTC
CASSPIRGLYEQYF
>TRBJ2-1|TRBV27|TRBD2|18|once
TGTGCCAGCAGTTTATTCTCACTAGCGGAGAGCTCCTACAATGAGCAGTTCTTC
CASSLFSLAESSYNEQFF
>TRBJ2-7|TRBV19|TRBD2|16|once
TGTGCCAGTAGTGCCTATTTAGCGGGAGTGCAGAGCGAGCAGTACTTC
CASSAYLAGVQSEQYF
>TRBJ2-5|TRBV24-1|.|16|once
TGTGCCACCAGTGATTCCGGGGCTAGCGTTGTGAAGACCCAGTACTTC
CATSDSGASVVKTQYF
>TRBJ1-1|TRBV12-3/TRBV12-4|TRBD1|12|.
TGTGCCAGCAGTCTTCACAGGGGGGGAGCTTTCTTT
CASSLHRGGAFF
>TRBJ2-7|TRBV6-2/TRBV6-3|TRBD2|15|.
TGTGCCAGCAGTAACCCGCGGACTAGCGGTTACGAGCAGTACTTC
CASSNPRTSGYEQYF
>TRBJ2-7|TRBV6-5|TRBD2|15|.
TGTGCCAGCAATACGGTAGCGGGGGGCTCCTACGAGCAGTACTTC
CASNTVAGGSYEQYF
>TRBJ1-6|TRBV18|.|13|few
TGTGCCAGCTCTCCGGGGGGGGATTCACCCCTCCACTTT
CASSPGGDSPLHF
>TRBJ2-1|TRBV10-3|TRBD2|16|.
TGTGCCATCAGCGGAACCGGGACTAGCGGTTACAATGAGCAGTTCTTC
CAISGTGTSGYNEQFF
>TRBJ1-6|TRBV5-6|TRBD1|15|once
TGTGCCAGCAGCCAAGGGACAGGGGTTGGTTCACCCCTCCACTTT
CASSQGTGVGSPLHF
>TRBJ1-5|TRBV28|TRBD1|18|.
TGTGCCAGCATCCCCGGACAGGGGGCGCGGAGAGGCAATCAGCCCCAGCATTTT
CASIPGQGARRGNQPQHF
>TRBJ1-1|TRBV28|TRBD1|15|.
TGTGCCAGCAGTTTATCCCGACAGGGAAGAACTGAAGCTTTCTTT
CASSLSRQGRTEAFF
>TRBJ2-1|TRBV5-6|.|13|few
TGTGCCAGCAGCCTCCACAGGGCCGATGAGCAGTTCTTC
CASSLHRADEQFF
>TRBJ2-2|TRBV7-8|.|14|.
TGTGCCAGCAGCCGAAGGGGGGGCACCGGGGAGCTGTTTTTT
CASSRRGGTGELFF
>TRBJ1-2|TRBV10-3|.|13|.
TGTGCCATCACAGGGTTTCTCCGTGATGGCTACACCTTC
CAITGFLRDGYTF
>TRBJ1-1|TRBV30|.|14|.
TGTGCCTGGAGGGGAGACGGGTGGCTCGCTGAAGCTTTCTTT
CAWRGDGWLAEAFF
>TRBJ1-5|TRBV28|.|16|.
TGTGCCAGCAGTTTACTCGGGTGGGTTGGCAATCAGCCCCAGCATTTT
CASSLLGWVGNQPQHF
>TRBJ2-7|TRBV6-5|TRBD2|15|few
TGTGCCAGCAGTATTCGACTAGCGGGGGCCGACGAGCAGTACTTC
CASSIRLAGADEQYF
>TRBJ2-5|TRBV9|TRBD2|15|.
TGTGCCAGCAGCGGCCTCGGGACTAGCGGAGAGACCCAGTACTTC
CASSGLGTSGETQYF
>TRBJ2-3|TRBV10-3|TRBD2|16|.
TGTGCCATCAGTGAGGGGGCTAGCGGGGTCACAGATACGCAGTATTTT
CAISEGASGVTDTQYF
>TRBJ1-5|TRBV19|.|14|.
TGTGCCAGTAGTCCTTTCGGACTTTCCCAGCCCCAGCATTTT
CASSPFGLSQPQHF
>TRBJ2-7|TRBV14|TRBD2|15|.
TGTGCCAGCAGCCAAGAAACGGGGGGAACCTACGAGCAGTACTTC
CASSQETGGTYEQYF
>TRBJ1-4|TRBV7-9|.|17|.
TGTGCCAGCAGCTTAGAGCGGGTAGGGACGGGGGAAGAAAAACTGTTTTTT
CASSLERVGTGEEKLFF
>TRBJ2-7|TRBV18|.|14|.
TGTGCCAGCTCACCCCCTGGGAGGCCCTACGAGCAGTACTTC
CASSPPGRPYEQYF
>TRBJ2-7|TRBV19|TRBD2|15|.
TGTGCCAGTAGTATGGGACTAGCGCTTACCTACGAGCAGTACTTC
CASSMGLALTYEQYF
>TRBJ1-1|TRBV5-6|TRBD1|15|.
TGTGCCAGCAGCCACCGGACAGGGGCGAACACTGAAGCTTTCTTT
CASSHRTGANTEAFF
>TRBJ1-1|TRBV13|TRBD1|16|.
TGTGCCAGCAGCCCAAAAGGACAGGGAAGGAACACTGAAGCTTTCTTT
CASSPKGQGRNTEAFF
>TRBJ2-5|TRBV6-5|.|12|.
TGTGCCAGCAGTACTCAGGGGGAGACCCAGTACTTC
CASSTQGETQYF
>TRBJ2-2|TRBV27|TRBD2|15|.
TGTGCCAGCCGCAATCTAGCGGAGGCGGGCGGGGAGCTGTTTTTT
CASRNLAEAGGELFF
>TRBJ2-7|TRBV11-2|.|12|.
TGTGCCAGCAGCCCAACGGGGGTTGAGCAGTACTTC
CASSPTGVEQYF
>TRBJ2-1|TRBV7-9|.|15|.
TGTGCCAGCAGCTCACATGGGGGGAGTGGCAATGAGCAGTTCTTC
CASSSHGGSGNEQFF
>TRBJ1-4|TRBV6-1|TRBD1|16|.
TGTGCCAGCAGTGAAGGACAGGGGGCCTTTAATGAAAAACTGTTTTTT
CASSEGQGAFNEKLFF
>TRBJ1-2|TRBV5-1|.|15|.
TGCGCCAGCAGCTACCAGACAGGCGGTAACTATGGCTACACCTTC
CASSYQTGGNYGYTF
>TRBJ2-7|TRBV18|.|12|.
TGTGCCAGCTCACCACCGGGGCTCGAGCAGTACTTC
CASSPPGLEQYF
>TRBJ2-5|TRBV4-2|TRBD2|16|once
TGTGCCAGCAGCCCAGGGACTAGCGGGAGGCTTGAGACCCAGTACTTC
CASSPGTSGRLETQYF
>TRBJ1-5|TRBV30|.|13|.
TGTGCCTGGAGTCGTCGGGGTTATCAGCCCCAGCATTTT
CAWSRRGYQPQHF